This TCR beta chain is from a study of T cells in Graves' hyperthyroidism and ophthalmopathy. Ten or more counts support this clonotype. RNA transcripts gave rise to amplified TCR beta CDR3 regions. Primed by the HTBI set, a first-round RT-PCR was run on the TCR CDR3. TCRdb re-derived calls from the multiplex PCR reads in MiXCR, one entry per CDR3 protein. The sample yields about 98,000 distinct CDR3 sequences, 35% to 50% seen once. V dropped 4 bases and J dropped 4; count of bases not matched to a gene: 6. The CDR3 length is 15 residues. Germline V CDR1 and CDR2: SGHAT, FQNNGV. This receptor was identified in a woman aged 25 to 39 with Graves' hyperthyroidism. Material: peripheral blood or thyroid tissue (not recorded which). This chain joins TRBV11-2 and TRBJ2-5; 10 bases fit TRBD2. CDR3 DNA sequence: TGTGCCAGCAGCTATCTGAGACTAGCGGGAGAGACCCAGTACTTC. It encodes CASSYLRLAGETQYF.